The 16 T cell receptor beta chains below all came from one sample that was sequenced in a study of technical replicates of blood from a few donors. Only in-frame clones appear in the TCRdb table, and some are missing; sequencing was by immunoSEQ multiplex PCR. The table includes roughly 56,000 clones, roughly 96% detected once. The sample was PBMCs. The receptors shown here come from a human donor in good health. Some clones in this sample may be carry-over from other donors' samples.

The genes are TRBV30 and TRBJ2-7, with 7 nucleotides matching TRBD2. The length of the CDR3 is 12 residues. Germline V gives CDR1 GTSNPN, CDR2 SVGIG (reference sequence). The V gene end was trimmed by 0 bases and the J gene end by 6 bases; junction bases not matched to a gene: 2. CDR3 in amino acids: CAWSVAGAEQYF. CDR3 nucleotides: TGTGCCTGGAGTGTTGCGGGAGCCGAGCAGTACTTC.

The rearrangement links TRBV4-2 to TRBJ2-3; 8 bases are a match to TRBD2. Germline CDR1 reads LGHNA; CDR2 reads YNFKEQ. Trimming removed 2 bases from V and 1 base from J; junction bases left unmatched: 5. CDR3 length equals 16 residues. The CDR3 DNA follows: TGTGCCAGCAGCCAACGGGCGACTAGCGGCACAGATACGCAGTATTTT. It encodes CASSQRATSGTDTQYF.

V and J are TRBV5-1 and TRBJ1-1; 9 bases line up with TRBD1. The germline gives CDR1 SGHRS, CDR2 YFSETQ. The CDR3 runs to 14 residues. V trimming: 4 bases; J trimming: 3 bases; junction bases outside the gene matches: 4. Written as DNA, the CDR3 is TGCGCCAGCAGCGGGGACAGGGTTTACACTGAAGCTTTCTTT. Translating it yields CASSGDRVYTEAFF.

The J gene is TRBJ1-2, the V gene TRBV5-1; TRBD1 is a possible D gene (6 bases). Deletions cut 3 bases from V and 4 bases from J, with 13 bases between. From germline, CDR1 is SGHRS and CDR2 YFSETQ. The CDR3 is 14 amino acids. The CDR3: CASSYGGHGYGYTF. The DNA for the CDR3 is TGCGCCAGCAGCTACGGGGGGCATGGCTATGGCTACACCTTC.

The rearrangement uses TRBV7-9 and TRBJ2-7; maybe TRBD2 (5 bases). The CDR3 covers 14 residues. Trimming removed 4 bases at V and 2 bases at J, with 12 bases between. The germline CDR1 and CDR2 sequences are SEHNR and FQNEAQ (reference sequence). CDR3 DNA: TGTGCCAGCAGCTCCCCGGGGTTCCCCTACGAGCAGTACTTC. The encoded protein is CASSSPGFPYEQYF.

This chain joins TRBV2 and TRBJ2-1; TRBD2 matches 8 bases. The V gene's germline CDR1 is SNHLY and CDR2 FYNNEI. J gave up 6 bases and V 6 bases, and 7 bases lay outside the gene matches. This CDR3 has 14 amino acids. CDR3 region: CASSGREFPNEQFF. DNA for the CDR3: TGTGCCAGCAGCGGGAGGGAATTCCCCAATGAGCAGTTCTTC. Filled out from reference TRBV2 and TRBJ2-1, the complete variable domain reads EPEVTQTPSHQVTQMGQEVILRCVPISNHLYFYWYRQILGQKVEFLVSFYNNEISEKSEIFDDQFSVERPDGSNFTLKIRSTKLEDSAMYFCASSGREFPNEQFFGPGTRLTVL.

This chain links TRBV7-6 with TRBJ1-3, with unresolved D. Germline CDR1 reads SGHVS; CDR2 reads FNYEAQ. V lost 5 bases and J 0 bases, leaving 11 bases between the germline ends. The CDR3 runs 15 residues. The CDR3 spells CASSLPGASGNTIYF. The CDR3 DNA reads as TGTGCCAGCAGCCTACCGGGAGCCTCTGGAAACACCATATATTTT.

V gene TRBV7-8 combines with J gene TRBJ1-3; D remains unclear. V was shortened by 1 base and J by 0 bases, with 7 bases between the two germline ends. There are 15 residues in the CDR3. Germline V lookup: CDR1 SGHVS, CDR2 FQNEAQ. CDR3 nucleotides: TGTGCCAGCAGCTTAGATCGTTTCTCTGGAAACACCATATATTTT. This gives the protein CASSLDRFSGNTIYF.

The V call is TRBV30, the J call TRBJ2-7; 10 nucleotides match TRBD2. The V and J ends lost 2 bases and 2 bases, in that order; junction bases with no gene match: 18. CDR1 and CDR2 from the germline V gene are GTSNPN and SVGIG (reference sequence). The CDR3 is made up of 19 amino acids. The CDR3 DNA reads TGTGCCTGGAGTACTTCGGCTAGCGGGAGAGGTCAGGGAACCTACGAGCAGTACTTC. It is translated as CAWSTSASGRGQGTYEQYF. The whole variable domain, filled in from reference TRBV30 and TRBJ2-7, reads SQTIHQWPATLVQPVGSPLSLECTVEGTSNPNLYWYRQAAGRGLQLLFYSVGIGQISSEVPQNLSASRPQDRQFILSSKKLLLSDSGFYLCAWSTSASGRGQGTYEQYFGPGTRLTVT.

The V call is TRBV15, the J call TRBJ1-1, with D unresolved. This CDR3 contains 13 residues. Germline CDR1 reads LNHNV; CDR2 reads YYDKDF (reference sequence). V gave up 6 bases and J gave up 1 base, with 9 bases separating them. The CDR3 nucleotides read TGTGCCACCAGAGAAGAGAGGAACACTGAAGCTTTCTTT. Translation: CATREERNTEAFF. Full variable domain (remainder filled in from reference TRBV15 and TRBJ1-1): DAMVIQNPRYQVTQFGKPVTLSCSQTLNHNVMYWYQQKSSQAPKLLFHYYDKDFNNEADTPDNFQSRRPNTSFCFLDIRSPGLGDTAMYLCATREERNTEAFFGQGTRLTVV.

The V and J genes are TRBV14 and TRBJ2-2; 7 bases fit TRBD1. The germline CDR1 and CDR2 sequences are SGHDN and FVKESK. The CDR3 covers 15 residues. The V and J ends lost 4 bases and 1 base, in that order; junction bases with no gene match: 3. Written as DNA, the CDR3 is TGTGCCAGCAGCCTCCGGACAGGGAACACCGGGGAGCTGTTTTTT. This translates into CASSLRTGNTGELFF.

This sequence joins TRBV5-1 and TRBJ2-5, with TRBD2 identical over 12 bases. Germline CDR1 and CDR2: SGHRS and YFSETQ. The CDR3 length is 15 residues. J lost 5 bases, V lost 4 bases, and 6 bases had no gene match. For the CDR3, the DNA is TGCGCCAGCAGCGATCCTAGCGGGGGGGCGGAGACCCAGTACTTC. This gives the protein CASSDPSGGAETQYF.

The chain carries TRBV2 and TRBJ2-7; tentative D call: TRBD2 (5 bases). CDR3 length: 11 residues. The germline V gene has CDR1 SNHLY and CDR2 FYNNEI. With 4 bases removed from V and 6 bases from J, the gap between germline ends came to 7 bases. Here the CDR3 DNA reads TGTGCCAGCAGTGCCGGGGTCGAGCAGTACTTC. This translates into CASSAGVEQYF.

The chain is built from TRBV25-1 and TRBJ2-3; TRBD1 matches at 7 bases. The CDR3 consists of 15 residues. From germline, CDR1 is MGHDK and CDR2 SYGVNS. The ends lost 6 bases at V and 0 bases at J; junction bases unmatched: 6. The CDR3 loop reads CASRGQDLSTDTQYF. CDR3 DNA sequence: TGTGCCAGCAGAGGACAGGACCTTAGCACAGATACGCAGTATTTT.

The CDR3 is CASSQAAGGGGTNEKLFF. DNA for the CDR3: TGCGCCAGCAGCCAAGCGGCAGGGGGCGGGGGTACTAATGAAAAACTGTTTTTT. V usage is TRBV4-1 and J usage is TRBJ1-4; 8 bases are a match to TRBD1. The CDR3 length is 18 residues. Trimming at V came to 1 base and at J to 2 bases, leaving 9 bases not matched to a gene. Germline loops: CDR1 MGHRA, CDR2 YSYEKL.

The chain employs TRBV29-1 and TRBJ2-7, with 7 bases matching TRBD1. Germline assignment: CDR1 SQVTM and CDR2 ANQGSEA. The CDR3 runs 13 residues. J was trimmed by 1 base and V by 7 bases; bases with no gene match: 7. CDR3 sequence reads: CSAAQGDSYEQYF. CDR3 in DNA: TGCAGCGCTGCCCAGGGGGATTCCTACGAGCAGTACTTC.